The 13 T cell receptor beta chains given below trace back to one sample, sequenced in a study of CD8 T cells in ankylosing spondylitis. TCRdb independently ran MiXCR on the 5' RACE reads; one entry per CDR3 protein. The profile shows roughly 280,000 distinct CDR3 sequences, 20% of them singletons. Sequenced input: blood, either unsorted or a sorted T cell fraction (not recorded which). The receptor source for this set is a male donor with ankylosing spondylitis or in good health (not recorded which).

V usage is TRBV7-3 and J usage is TRBJ2-3; D uncertain. Germline assignment: CDR1 SGHTA and CDR2 FQGTGA. This CDR3 comprises 17 residues. V was clipped by 5 bases and J by 0 bases, with 18 bases between them. CDR3 in DNA: TGTGCCAGCAGCCCAGGTCGGGTAGCTGCTAGCACAGATACGCAGTATTTT. Translated, it gives CASSPGRVAASTDTQYF.

A few counts support this clonotype. The chain couples TRBV5-6 to TRBJ2-1; TRBD2 matches 12 bases. Germline CDR1 SGHDT, CDR2 YYEEEE. Trimming cost V 4 bases and J 0 bases; bases outside gene matches: 5. The CDR3 consists of 17 residues. CDR3 in amino acids: CASSKTSGSRSYNEQFF. The CDR3 bases are TGTGCCAGCAGCAAGACTAGCGGGAGCCGCTCCTACAATGAGCAGTTCTTC.

The chain combines TRBV29-1 with TRBJ2-7; 8 positions match TRBD1. There are 14 residues in the CDR3. V dropped 4 bases and J dropped 2; count of bases not matched to a gene: 7. CDR1 is SQVTM, CDR2 ANQGSEA, per germline. Written as DNA, the CDR3 is TGCAGCGTTGGGGTCTCGACAGGGGCCTACGAGCAGTACGTC. Its protein product is CSVGVSTGAYEQYV.

The V call is TRBV2, the J call TRBJ2-7; 7 bases are shared with TRBD1. Germline trimming cut 4 bases from V and 0 bases from J; bases unmatched to any gene: 3. Germline CDR1 reads SNHLY; CDR2 reads FYNNEI. This CDR3 comprises 14 residues. The CDR3 DNA is TGTGCCAGCAGTGCCCGGGACAGCTCCTACGAGCAGTACGTC. This gives the protein CASSARDSSYEQYV.

The table lists this clonotype with a few counts. This chain joins TRBV6-2 or TRBV6-3 and TRBJ2-3; TRBD2 might be the D (6 bases). CDR1 MNHEY and CDR2 SVGEGT come from the germline V gene. The CDR3 covers 16 residues. V gave up 0 bases and J gave up 4 bases, with 14 bases separating them. The CDR3 is CASSYSSGLLPDTQYF. In nucleotides, the CDR3 is TGTGCCAGCAGTTACTCGAGCGGACTATTGCCAGATACGCAGTATTTT.

The chain carries TRBV7-3 and TRBJ2-1; D not certain. Trimming took off 0 bases at V and 2 bases at J, with 5 bases between the two ends. The CDR3 is 14 residues long. Germline V lookup: CDR1 SGHTA, CDR2 FQGTGA. The CDR3 nucleotides are TGTGCCAGCAGCTTAACAGCTACCTACAATGAGCAGTTCTTC. Its translation is CASSLTATYNEQFF. Supplemented by reference TRBV7-3 and TRBJ2-1, the full variable domain reads GAGVSQTPSNKVTEKGKYVELRCDPISGHTALYWYRQSLGQGPEFLIYFQGTGAADDSGLPNDRFFAVRPEGSVSTLKIQRTERGDSAVYLCASSLTATYNEQFFGPGTRLTVL.

The rearrangement uses TRBV11-2 and TRBJ2-2; tentatively, D is TRBD2 (6 bases). The CDR3 covers 15 residues. Germline V lookup: CDR1 SGHAT, CDR2 FQNNGV. The V and J ends lost 3 bases and 7 bases respectively, with 15 bases between them. CDR3 residues: CASSFLTRSNGELFF. In DNA, the CDR3 is TGTGCCAGCAGCTTCCTGACTAGAAGCAACGGGGAGCTGTTTTTT.

This clonotype was counted a few times. CDR3 loop: CASSSGWRGQGREAQYF. CDR3 in DNA: TGCGCCAGCAGCTCGGGATGGAGGGGACAGGGGCGTGAGGCCCAGTACTTC. This chain uses TRBV5-1 with TRBJ2-5; TRBD1 aligns across 10 bases. The CDR3 has 17 residues. With 3 bases clipped from V and 9 bases from J, the junction kept 17 bases outside the gene matches. The germline gives CDR1 SGHRS, CDR2 YFSETQ.

This clonotype was detected a few times. The chain joins TRBV18 to TRBJ2-1, with D tentatively TRBD1 (5 bases). V was shortened by 3 bases and J by 4 bases, with 13 bases between the two germline ends. The CDR3 spans 15 residues. CDR1 is KGHSH and CDR2 is LQKENI in the germline V gene. CDR3 in DNA: TGTGCCAGCTCACCGTATGAGGACAAGTACAATGAGCAGTTCTTC. Encoded protein: CASSPYEDKYNEQFF.

This clonotype has just a few counts. The chain's CDR3 is CSAERGGTDTQYF. The CDR3 bases are TGCAGTGCGGAGCGGGGGGGCACAGATACGCAGTATTTT. V is TRBV20-1 and J is TRBJ2-3, with TRBD2 matching 9 bases. This CDR3 region has 13 residues. The V gene end was trimmed by 6 bases and the J gene end by 1 base; junction bases not matched to a gene: 2. Per germline, CDR1 DFQATT and CDR2 SNEGSKA (reference sequence).

V and J are TRBV12-3 or TRBV12-4 and TRBJ1-1; D might be TRBD1 (6 bases). The V gene lost 3 bases and the J gene lost 0 bases, with 11 bases spanning the gap. The CDR3 has 15 amino acids. This chain's CDR3 is CASSFPDRLNTEAFF. In nucleotides, the CDR3 is TGTGCCAGCAGTTTCCCCGACAGGTTGAACACTGAAGCTTTCTTT.

This clonotype was counted at least ten times. The gene calls are TRBV6-2 or TRBV6-3 and TRBJ2-7, with D unresolved. V was shortened by 5 bases and J by 4 bases, with 9 bases between the two germline ends. CDR3 length: 12 residues. The germline CDR1 and CDR2 sequences are MNHEY and SVGEGT. The CDR3 is CASSPQNYEQYV. CDR3 coding DNA: TGTGCCAGCAGTCCACAGAATTACGAGCAGTACGTC.

The chain carries TRBV3-1 and TRBJ2-1; D unresolved. Germline CDR1 reads LGHDT; CDR2 reads YNNKEL (reference sequence). Deletions cut 1 base from V and 5 bases from J, with 12 bases between. This CDR3 spans 15 amino acids. CDR3 sequence reads: CASSQAESGNNEQFF. CDR3 sequence (DNA): TGTGCCAGCAGCCAAGCTGAGTCAGGTAACAATGAGCAGTTCTTC.